The 28 T cell receptor beta chains presented below share a single source sample, sequenced in a study of shared clonotypes between healthy human individuals (dated by TCRdb to about 2020). The protocol used for the library was the immunoSEQ multiplex PCR assay. Drawn from immuneACCESS, this table holds only the in-frame rearrangements with V and J called that TCRdb kept. Clones are partly lost; checked studies trace under half to an unresolved V gene and leave the rest unexplained. The sample table holds about 670,000 clones, of which 55% to 75% were seen once. The biggest ten clones account for around 1.8% of the sample. The sequencing sample was made of memory CD4+ T cells sorted from blood. Taken with the paper, the label for cell subset or site translates to: CD45RA-negative fraction. All receptors come from a woman under 40 in good health.

V usage is TRBV19 and J usage is TRBJ2-1, with a possible D match to TRBD1 (6 bases). V lost 8 bases and J lost 10, with 15 bases in between. CDR1 and CDR2 from the germline V gene are LNHDA and SQIVND (reference sequence). The CDR3 loop spans 12 amino acids. The CDR3 is CASLTGQGEQFF. CDR3 in DNA: TGTGCCAGTCTTACAGGGCAGGGGGAGCAGTTCTTC.

The gene calls are TRBV5-1 and TRBJ2-7; 7 bases align to TRBD1. In germline, CDR1 is SGHRS, CDR2 YFSETQ. V gave up 2 bases and J gave up 1 base; unmatched junction bases: 3. The CDR3 extends over 14 amino acids. CDR3 sequence reads: CASSFGQASYEQYF. Written as DNA, the CDR3 is TGCGCCAGCAGCTTTGGACAGGCTTCCTACGAGCAGTACTTC.

CDR3 residues: CASSIEIWADTQYF. In DNA form, the CDR3 reads TGTGCCAGTAGTATAGAAATCTGGGCAGATACGCAGTATTTT. The gene calls are TRBV19 and TRBJ2-3, with no clear D. Trimming stripped 0 bases from V and 4 bases from J, with 8 bases between. The CDR3 extends over 14 amino acids. CDR1 and CDR2 from the germline V gene are LNHDA and SQIVND (reference sequence).

The chain couples TRBV7-2 to TRBJ1-1; D remains unclear. V was clipped by 2 bases and J by 7 bases, with 8 bases between them. CDR1 and CDR2 (germline): SGHTA, FQGNSA. The CDR3 contains 12 residues. Written as DNA, the CDR3 is TGTGCCAGCAGCTTAAGACAAGGTGAAGCTTTCTTT. Amino acids: CASSLRQGEAFF. Drawing the rest from reference TRBV7-2 and TRBJ1-1, the complete variable domain is GAGVSQSPSNKVTEKGKDVELRCDPISGHTALYWYRQSLGQGLEFLIYFQGNSAPDKSGLPSDRFSAERTGGSVSTLTIQRTQQEDSAVYLCASSLRQGEAFFGQGTRLTVV.

The CDR3 here is CASSLAGLFQFF. The CDR3 bases are TGTGCCAGCAGCTTAGCAGGCCTTTTTCAGTTCTTC. The chain uses TRBV11-2 and TRBJ2-1, with D unclear. Trimming removed 1 base from V and 13 bases from J, with 11 bases in between. Germline V gives CDR1 SGHAT, CDR2 FQNNGV. There are 12 residues in the CDR3.

The chain combines TRBV6-1 with TRBJ2-7; D gene uncertain. Germline V lookup: CDR1 MNHNS, CDR2 SASEGT. This CDR3 region has 17 residues. The V and J ends lost 4 bases and 3 bases respectively, with 22 bases between them. The CDR3 spells CASSGYFSASGFYEQYF. The CDR3 coding sequence is TGTGCCAGCAGTGGGTACTTTTCTGCATCCGGGTTCTACGAGCAGTACTTC.

This clone appeared a few times. The chain uses TRBV2 and TRBJ2-1, with D possibly TRBD2 on 6 matching bases. V lost 8 bases and J lost 7, with 12 bases in between. The CDR3 contains 12 residues. Germline CDR1 SNHLY, CDR2 FYNNEI. CDR3 sequence: CASGGSGNEQFF. The CDR3 region has the DNA TGTGCCAGCGGGGGGAGCGGTAATGAGCAGTTCTTC.

This clone was counted a few times. V usage is TRBV7-9 and J usage is TRBJ2-3, with a weak D call TRBD2 (5 bases). Germline CDR1 and CDR2: SEHNR and FQNEAQ (reference sequence). The CDR3 consists of 13 residues. V gave up 6 bases and J gave up 2 bases, with 9 bases separating them. CDR3 bases: TGTGCCAGCAGGTCGGGGTCCACAGATACGCAGTATTTT. Its translation is CASRSGSTDTQYF.

The genes are TRBV18 and TRBJ2-3; TRBD2 is a possible D gene (6 bases). V lost 0 bases, J lost 5 bases, and 12 bases lay in between. The CDR3 is made up of 15 amino acids. Germline assignment: CDR1 KGHSH and CDR2 LQKENI. Here the CDR3 reads CASSPPSGAKDTQYF. Written as DNA, the CDR3 is TGTGCCAGCTCACCACCCTCGGGAGCCAAAGATACGCAGTATTTT.

V is TRBV5-4 and J is TRBJ2-1; 9 bases agree with TRBD1. The CDR3 runs to 15 residues. Germline V lookup: CDR1 SGHNT, CDR2 YYREEE (reference sequence). V shed 1 base, J shed 9 bases, and the junction held 8 bases outside the gene matches. The CDR3 protein is CASSLWDRDYGEQFF. The CDR3 nucleotides read TGTGCCAGCAGCTTGTGGGACAGGGATTACGGTGAGCAGTTCTTC.

V gene TRBV4-1 combines with J gene TRBJ2-4; perhaps TRBD2 as D (5 bases). V shed 3 bases and J shed 6 bases, with 21 bases lying between them. Germline CDR1 is MGHRA and CDR2 is YSYEKL. The CDR3 runs 17 residues. CDR3 nucleotide sequence: TGCGCCAGCAGCCAGCCCCGGGATTCTCAAGGGAGAAACATTCAGTACTTC. It encodes CASSQPRDSQGRNIQYF.

V and J are TRBV28 and TRBJ1-5; a possible D gene is TRBD1 (5 bases). From germline, CDR1 is MDHEN and CDR2 SYDVKM. V was pared by 6 bases and J by 3 bases, with 12 bases between. This CDR3 spans 14 amino acids. CDR3: CASRSGTVNQPQHF. The CDR3 nucleotides read TGTGCCAGCAGGTCCGGGACGGTCAATCAGCCCCAGCATTTT. Supplemented by reference TRBV28 and TRBJ1-5, the full variable domain reads DVKVTQSSRYLVKRTGEKVFLECVQDMDHENMFWYRQDPGLGLRLIYFSYDVKMKEKGDIPEGYSVSREKKERFSLILESASTNQTSMYLCASRSGTVNQPQHFGDGTRLSIL.

This clone was found a few times. This sequence joins TRBV10-3 and TRBJ2-7; the match to TRBD1 covers 7 bases. This CDR3 has 13 amino acids. The junction had 7 bases not matched to a gene; V was cut back by 6 bases and J by 5 bases. From germline, CDR1 is ENHRY and CDR2 SYGVKD. This chain's CDR3 is CAISKTGPDEQYF. In nucleotides, the CDR3 is TGTGCCATCAGCAAGACAGGGCCGGACGAGCAGTACTTC.

As for this clone: The same CDR3 arises from other DNA sequences in this sample as well. The V gene is TRBV7-9, the J gene TRBJ1-1, with D uncertain. This CDR3 has 13 residues. CDR1 is SEHNR, CDR2 FQNEAQ, per germline (reference sequence). Between the trimmed V and J ends, which lost 5 bases and 2 bases, there was a span of 9 bases. The CDR3 loop reads CASSRTGNTEAFF. As DNA, the CDR3 is TGTGCCAGCAGCCGGACGGGAAACACTGAAGCTTTCTTT. The full variable domain, in which reference TRBV7-9 and TRBJ1-1 provide the parts outside the CDR3, is DTGVSQNPRHKITKRGQNVTFRCDPISEHNRLYWYRQTLGQGPEFLTYFQNEAQLEKSRLLSDRFSAERPKGSFSTLEIQRTEQGDSAMYLCASSRTGNTEAFFGQGTRLTVV.

The V gene is TRBV2, the J gene TRBJ2-7; D gene ambiguous. The V end lost 7 bases, the J end lost 0 bases, and 13 bases lay between the germline ends. Per germline, CDR1 SNHLY and CDR2 FYNNEI. The CDR3 contains 14 residues. As DNA, the CDR3 is TGTGCCAGCACCATTCGCAGTGACTCCTACGAGCAGTACTTC. Protein: CASTIRSDSYEQYF.

A word on this clone: The same CDR3 arises from other DNA sequences in this sample as well. The J gene is TRBJ2-7, the V gene TRBV7-6; D ambiguous. Trimming shortened V by 1 base and J by 0 bases, and 7 bases separated the two germline ends. From germline, CDR1 is SGHVS and CDR2 FNYEAQ. The CDR3 is 14 amino acids. This CDR3 reads CASSLEGISYEQYF. CDR3 coding DNA: TGTGCCAGCAGCTTAGAAGGGATCTCCTACGAGCAGTACTTC.

The CDR3 spells CASTRTDRANEKLFF. The CDR3 DNA is TGCGCCAGCACCAGGACTGATCGGGCTAATGAAAAACTGTTTTTT. This sequence joins TRBV10-2 and TRBJ1-4; D unclear. V lost 7 bases to trimming and J lost 3 bases, with 15 bases between them. The germline gives CDR1 WSHSY, CDR2 SAAADI. The CDR3 sequence is 15 residues long.

This clone has just one count. The V call is TRBV21-1, the J call TRBJ1-1. TRBV21-1 is termed a pseudogene. CDR3 size: 17 residues. The CDR3: CASSKAIYRRGNTEAFF. The CDR3, as DNA: TGTGCCAGCAGCAAAGCTATCTATCGTAGAGGGAACACTGAAGCTTTCTTT.

This chain joins TRBV11-2 and TRBJ2-7, with D maybe TRBD2 (6 bases). The CDR3 is 15 amino acids. Germline V gene sequence: CDR1 SGHAT, CDR2 FQNNGV. Trimming took 1 base from V and 2 from J, leaving 12 bases between them. CDR3 in amino acids: CASSLALLATYEQYF. The CDR3 DNA reads as TGTGCCAGCAGCTTAGCGCTCCTAGCGACCTACGAGCAGTACTTC.

This rearrangement joins TRBV29-1 to TRBJ2-5; D perhaps matches TRBD1 (7 bases). The closer fit of TRBJ2-7 to the DNA end suggests the J call may be wrong. From germline, CDR1 is SQVTM and CDR2 ANQGSEA. The CDR3 extends over 13 amino acids. The DNA for the CDR3 is TGCAGCGTTGAAGCGGAGGGGGCGTACGAGCAGTACTTC. Protein: CSVEAEGAYEQYF.

In its sample, this clone was seen once. This chain uses TRBV5-1 with TRBJ2-3; TRBD2 matches 7 bases. Germline loops: CDR1 SGHRS, CDR2 YFSETQ. The CDR3 extends over 15 amino acids. The ends lost 0 bases at V and 5 bases at J; junction bases unmatched: 6. The chain's CDR3 is CASSLGGGSRDTQYF. CDR3 coding DNA: TGCGCCAGCAGCTTGGGTGGCGGGAGTAGAGATACGCAGTATTTT.

The chain joins TRBV4-1 to TRBJ2-1; 9 bases are a match to TRBD2. Looked up from germline, CDR1 is MGHRA and CDR2 is YSYEKL. J was trimmed by 9 bases and V by 1 base; bases with no gene match: 7. The length of the CDR3 is 15 residues. The DNA of the CDR3 is TGCGCCAGCAGCCAAGTAGGTGCGGGAGGGGTTGAGCAGTTCTTC. It encodes CASSQVGAGGVEQFF.

This clone was counted between two and nine times. This chain connects TRBV10-3 to TRBJ2-1; D is ambiguous. V lost 8 bases, J lost 3 bases, and 14 bases lay in between. Germline loops: CDR1 ENHRY, CDR2 SYGVKD. This CDR3 has 14 residues. The CDR3 DNA reads as TGTGCCATCTCGGATGGTATACTCTACAATGAGCAGTTCTTC. This gives the protein CAISDGILYNEQFF.

The genes are TRBV19 and TRBJ1-2, with TRBD1 identical over 12 bases. CDR3 length: 15 amino acids. Germline V gives CDR1 LNHDA, CDR2 SQIVND (reference sequence). Trimming at V came to 4 bases and at J to 8 bases, leaving 8 bases not matched to a gene. CDR3 region: CASSTTGTGGFGYTF. The CDR3, as DNA: TGTGCCAGTAGTACCACCGGGACAGGGGGCTTCGGCTACACCTTC.

The chain has TRBV11-2 and TRBJ1-2; D is ambiguous. There are 13 residues in the CDR3. Per germline, CDR1 SGHAT and CDR2 FQNNGV. Trimming stripped 5 bases from V and 8 bases from J, with 15 bases between. CDR3 sequence reads: CASSPGGGQGYTF. CDR3 coding DNA: TGTGCCAGCAGCCCGGGTGGAGGGCAGGGCTACACCTTC.

This chain links TRBV2 with TRBJ2-1, with D tentatively TRBD1 or TRBD2 (5 bases each). V was trimmed by 6 bases and J by 3 bases, leaving 9 bases between them. There are 13 residues in the CDR3. Per germline, CDR1 SNHLY and CDR2 FYNNEI. This chain's CDR3 is CASRGEVYNEQFF. In DNA, the CDR3 is TGTGCCAGCAGGGGGGAAGTCTACAATGAGCAGTTCTTC.

The chain employs TRBV18 and TRBJ2-7, with 8 bases aligning to TRBD1. Germline V lookup: CDR1 KGHSH, CDR2 LQKENI. The V segment lost 3 bases and the J segment 5 bases; nucleotides outside the gene matches: 3. The CDR3 has 13 residues. CDR3 bases: TGTGCCAGCTCACCTAACAGGGGGGACGAGCAGTACTTC. Translating it yields CASSPNRGDEQYF.

This chain joins TRBV6-1 and TRBJ2-3, with D unclear. CDR1 is MNHNS and CDR2 is SASEGT in the germline V gene. V was cut by 2 bases and J by 6 bases, with 24 bases left in between. CDR3 length: 18 amino acids. The CDR3 sequence: CASSETSLEAQVTDTQYF. DNA of the CDR3: TGTGCCAGCAGTGAAACCTCCCTTGAGGCCCAAGTAACGGATACGCAGTATTTT.